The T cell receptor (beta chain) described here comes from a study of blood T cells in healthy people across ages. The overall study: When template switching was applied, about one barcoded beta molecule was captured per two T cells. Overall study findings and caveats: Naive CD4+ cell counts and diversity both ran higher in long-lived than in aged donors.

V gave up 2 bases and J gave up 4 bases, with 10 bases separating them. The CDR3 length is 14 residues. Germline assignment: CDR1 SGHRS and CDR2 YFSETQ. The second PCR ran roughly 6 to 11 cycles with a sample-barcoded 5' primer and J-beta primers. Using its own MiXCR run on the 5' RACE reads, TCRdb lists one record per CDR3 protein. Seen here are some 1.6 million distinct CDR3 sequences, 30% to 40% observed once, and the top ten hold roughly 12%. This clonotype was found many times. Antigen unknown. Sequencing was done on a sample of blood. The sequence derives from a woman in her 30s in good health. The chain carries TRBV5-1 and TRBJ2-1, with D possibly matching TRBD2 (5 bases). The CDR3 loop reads CASSFSSEYNEQFF. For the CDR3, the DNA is TGCGCCAGCAGCTTCAGTAGCGAGTACAATGAGCAGTTCTTC.